The T cell receptor beta chain described here comes from a study of metastatic and nonmetastatic thyroid tumors. Across the whole study: Thyroid patients, malignant and benign, had repertoires compared across blood and tumor or nodule tissue.

Germline CDR1 and CDR2: MNHNS and SASEGT. The trim removed 9 bases at V and 7 bases at J, leaving 6 bases unmatched. This CDR3 is built from 12 residues. Among the patients, none had received any treatment before thyroid surgery. Original data processing: The study built a papillary thyroid cancer distant-metastasis classifier from CDR3 differences across clinicopathological groups. TCRdb re-called the PCR reads through MiXCR. For this entry, the V and J calls and clone size follow TCRdb and not the study's own pipeline. The table records 25,000 to 35,000 clones, 4% to 5% of them present only once. The chain combines TRBV6-1 with TRBJ1-2, with 9 bases lining up with TRBD1. The receptor was isolated from a female donor with papillary thyroid cancer or a benign thyroid nodule (not recorded which). Some clones in this sample may be carry-over from other donors' samples. The sequenced sample consisted of blood. For the CDR3, the DNA is TGTGCCAGTACAGGGACAGGGTTTGGCTACACCTTC. Translation: CASTGTGFGYTF.